This T cell receptor (beta chain) was sequenced in a study of blood T cell repertoires in COVID-19. Overall study: PBMCs, B-cell-depleted T cells, or T cells were the source of the cDNA or gDNA that made up the material.

Germline V CDR1 and CDR2: SGHRS, YFSETQ. The CDR3 is 14 residues long. Trimming removed 2 bases at V and 8 bases at J, with 13 bases between. Clones were sequenced by immunoSEQ multiplex PCR, and TCRdb holds only the in-frame ones, with some missing. The sample has about 160,000 clones; about 83% are singletons. Sequenced material: peripheral blood. The chain has TRBV5-1 and TRBJ1-4; D is possibly TRBD1 (6 bases). This clonotype originated in a woman in her seventies with COVID-19, enrolled during active disease. In nucleotides, the CDR3 is TGCGCCAGCAGCTTTCAGGGGAAGAGCGAAAAACTGTTTTTT. It yields the protein CASSFQGKSEKLFF. Supplemented by reference TRBV5-1 and TRBJ1-4, the full variable domain reads KAGVTQTPRYLIKTRGQQVTLSCSPISGHRSVSWYQQTPGQGLQFLFEYFSETQRNKGNFPGRFSGRQFSNSRSEMNVSTLELGDSALYLCASSFQGKSEKLFFGSGTQLSVL.